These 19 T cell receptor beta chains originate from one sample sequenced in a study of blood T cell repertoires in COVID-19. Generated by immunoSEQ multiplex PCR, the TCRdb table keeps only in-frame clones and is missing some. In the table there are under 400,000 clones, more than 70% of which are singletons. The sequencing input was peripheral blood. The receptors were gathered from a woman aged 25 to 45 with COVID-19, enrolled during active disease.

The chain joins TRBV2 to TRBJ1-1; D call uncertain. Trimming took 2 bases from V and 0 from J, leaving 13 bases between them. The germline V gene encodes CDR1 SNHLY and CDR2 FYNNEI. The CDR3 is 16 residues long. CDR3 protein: CASSERTVLVNTEAFF. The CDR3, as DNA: TGTGCCAGCAGTGAAAGGACTGTGCTGGTGAACACTGAAGCTTTCTTT.

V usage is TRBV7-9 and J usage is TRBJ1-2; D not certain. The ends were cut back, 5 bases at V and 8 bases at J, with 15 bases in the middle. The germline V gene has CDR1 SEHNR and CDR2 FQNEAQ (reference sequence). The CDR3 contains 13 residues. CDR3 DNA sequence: TGTGCCAGCAGCCTTCCATTGAGTCGGGGCTACACCTTC. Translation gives CASSLPLSRGYTF.

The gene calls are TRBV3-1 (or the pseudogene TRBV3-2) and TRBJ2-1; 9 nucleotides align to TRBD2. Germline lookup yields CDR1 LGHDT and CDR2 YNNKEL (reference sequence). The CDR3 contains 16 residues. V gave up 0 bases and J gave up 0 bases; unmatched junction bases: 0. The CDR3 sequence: CASSQDSGSSYNEQFF. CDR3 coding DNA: TGTGCCAGCAGCCAAGATAGCGGGAGCTCCTACAATGAGCAGTTCTTC.

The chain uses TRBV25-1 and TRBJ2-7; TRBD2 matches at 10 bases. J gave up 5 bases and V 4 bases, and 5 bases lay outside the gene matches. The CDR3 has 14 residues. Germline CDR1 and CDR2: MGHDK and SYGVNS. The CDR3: CASSGSGGADEQYF. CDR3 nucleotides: TGTGCCAGCAGTGGAAGCGGGGGGGCGGACGAGCAGTACTTC.

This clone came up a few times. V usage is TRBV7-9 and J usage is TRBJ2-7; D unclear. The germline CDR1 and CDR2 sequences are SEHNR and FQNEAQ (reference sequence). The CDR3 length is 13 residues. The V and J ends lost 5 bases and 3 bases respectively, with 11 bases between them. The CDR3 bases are TGTGCCAGCAGCGAGCAGAACAGCTACGAGCAGTACTTC. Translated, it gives CASSEQNSYEQYF. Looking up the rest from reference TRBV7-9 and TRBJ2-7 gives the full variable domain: DTGVSQNPRHKITKRGQNVTFRCDPISEHNRLYWYRQTLGQGPEFLTYFQNEAQLEKSRLLSDRFSAERPKGSFSTLEIQRTEQGDSAMYLCASSEQNSYEQYFGPGTRLTVT.

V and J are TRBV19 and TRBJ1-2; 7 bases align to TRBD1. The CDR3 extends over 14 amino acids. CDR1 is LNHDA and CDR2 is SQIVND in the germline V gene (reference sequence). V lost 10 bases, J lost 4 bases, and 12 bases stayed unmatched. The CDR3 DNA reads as TGTGCCACCTCGGACAGGCCGACGACCTATGGCTACACCTTC. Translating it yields CATSDRPTTYGYTF.

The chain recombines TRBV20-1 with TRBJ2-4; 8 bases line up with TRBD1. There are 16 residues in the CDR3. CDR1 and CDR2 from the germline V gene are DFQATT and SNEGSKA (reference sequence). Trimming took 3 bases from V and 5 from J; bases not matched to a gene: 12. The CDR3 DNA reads TGCAGTGCTAGTGATCCAGGGGGCATTCTGGAAAACATTCAGTACTTC. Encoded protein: CSASDPGGILENIQYF.

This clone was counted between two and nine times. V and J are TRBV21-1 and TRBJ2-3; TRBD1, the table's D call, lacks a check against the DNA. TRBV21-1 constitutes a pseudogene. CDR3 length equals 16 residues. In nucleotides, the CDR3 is TGTGCCAGCAGCAAAGAGGGGCAGGGGGCCGCAGATACGCAGTATTTT. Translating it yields CASSKEGQGAADTQYF.

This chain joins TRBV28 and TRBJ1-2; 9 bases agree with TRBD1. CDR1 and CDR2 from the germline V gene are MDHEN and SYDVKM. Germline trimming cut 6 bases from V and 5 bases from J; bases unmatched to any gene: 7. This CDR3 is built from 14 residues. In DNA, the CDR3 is TGTGCCAGCAGACCGCCCGGGACAGGGTATGGCTACACCTTC. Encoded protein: CASRPPGTGYGYTF.

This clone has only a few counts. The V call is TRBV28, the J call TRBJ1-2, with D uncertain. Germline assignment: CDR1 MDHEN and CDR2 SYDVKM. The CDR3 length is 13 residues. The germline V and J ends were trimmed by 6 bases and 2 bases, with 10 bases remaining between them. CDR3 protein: CASSDTVNYGYTF. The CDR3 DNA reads TGTGCCAGCAGCGATACAGTCAACTATGGCTACACCTTC.

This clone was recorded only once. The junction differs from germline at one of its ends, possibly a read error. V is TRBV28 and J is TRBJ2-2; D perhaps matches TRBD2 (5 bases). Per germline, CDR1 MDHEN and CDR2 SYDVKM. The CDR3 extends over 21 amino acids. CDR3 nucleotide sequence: TGTGCCAGCAGACTATACCATCAGGCAGTACTCGCTTTTCGACTGGTTTGGGGAGCTGTTTTT. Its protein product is CASRLYHQAVLAFRLVWGAVF.

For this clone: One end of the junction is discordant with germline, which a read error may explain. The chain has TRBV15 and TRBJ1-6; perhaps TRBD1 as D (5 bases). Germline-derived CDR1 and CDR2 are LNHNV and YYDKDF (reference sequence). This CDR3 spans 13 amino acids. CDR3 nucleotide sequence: TGTGCCACCAGCAGAGAGTTTTCCGGACATCGTAACTTT. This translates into CATSREFSGHRNF.

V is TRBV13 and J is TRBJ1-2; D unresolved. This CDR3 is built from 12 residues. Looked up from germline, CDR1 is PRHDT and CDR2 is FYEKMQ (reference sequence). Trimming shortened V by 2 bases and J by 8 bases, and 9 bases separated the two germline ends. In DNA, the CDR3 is TGTGCCAGCAGCTTATCCAGTCTGGGCTACACCTTC. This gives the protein CASSLSSLGYTF.

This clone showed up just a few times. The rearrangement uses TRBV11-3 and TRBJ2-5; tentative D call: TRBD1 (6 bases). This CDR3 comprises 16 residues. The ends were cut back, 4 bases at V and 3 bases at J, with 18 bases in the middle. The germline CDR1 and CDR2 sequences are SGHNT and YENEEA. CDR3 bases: TGTGCCAGCAGCTACACAAGAAGAGGGGGTAAAGAGACCCAGTACTTC. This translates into CASSYTRRGGKETQYF.

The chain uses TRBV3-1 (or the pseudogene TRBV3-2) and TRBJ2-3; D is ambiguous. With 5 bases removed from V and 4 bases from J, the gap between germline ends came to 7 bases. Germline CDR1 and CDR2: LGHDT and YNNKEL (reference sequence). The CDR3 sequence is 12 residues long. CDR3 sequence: CASSSRADTQYF. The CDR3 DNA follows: TGTGCCAGCAGCTCTCGGGCAGATACGCAGTATTTT.

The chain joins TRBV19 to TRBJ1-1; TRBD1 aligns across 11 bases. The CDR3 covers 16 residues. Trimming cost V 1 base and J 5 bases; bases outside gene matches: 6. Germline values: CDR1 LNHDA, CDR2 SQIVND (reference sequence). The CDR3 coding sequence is TGTGCCAGTAGTATAGGGACAGGGGGCAGGAATACTGAAGCTTTCTTT. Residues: CASSIGTGGRNTEAFF.

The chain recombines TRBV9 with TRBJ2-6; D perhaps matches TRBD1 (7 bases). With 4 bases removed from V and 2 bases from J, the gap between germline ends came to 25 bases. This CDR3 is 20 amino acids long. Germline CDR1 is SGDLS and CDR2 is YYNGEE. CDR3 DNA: TGTGCCAGCAGCCGACTGATGGCGGGACAGCGTCGTCCTGGGGCCAACGTCCTGACTTTC. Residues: CASSRLMAGQRRPGANVLTF.

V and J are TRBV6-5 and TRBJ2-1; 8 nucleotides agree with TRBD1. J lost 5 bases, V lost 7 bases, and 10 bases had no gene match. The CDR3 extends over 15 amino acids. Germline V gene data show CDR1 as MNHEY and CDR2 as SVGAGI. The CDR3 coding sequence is TGTGCCAGCATCCTTTACGGGACAGGTCACAATGAGCAGTTCTTC. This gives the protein CASILYGTGHNEQFF.

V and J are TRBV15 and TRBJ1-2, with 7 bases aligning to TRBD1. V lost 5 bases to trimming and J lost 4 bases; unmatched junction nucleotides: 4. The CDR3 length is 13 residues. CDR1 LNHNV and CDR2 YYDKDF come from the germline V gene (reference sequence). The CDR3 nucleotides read TGTGCCACCAGCCCGGACAGGTTCTATGGCTACACCTTC. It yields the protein CATSPDRFYGYTF. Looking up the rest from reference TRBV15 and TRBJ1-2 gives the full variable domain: DAMVIQNPRYQVTQFGKPVTLSCSQTLNHNVMYWYQQKSSQAPKLLFHYYDKDFNNEADTPDNFQSRRPNTSFCFLDIRSPGLGDTAMYLCATSPDRFYGYTFGSGTRLTVV.